Included here is one TCR beta chain sequence, with context. Antigen specificity is unknown. The data are from a study of cytomegalovirus exposure and HLA in healthy donors. On the study more broadly: When 350 to 500 donors were genotyped, about 86% of them were found to fall in the Caucasian-associated ancestry cluster.

The V gene's germline CDR1 is MGHDK and CDR2 SYGVNS. The CDR3 totals 13 residues. PCR employed 60 Vbeta and 13 Jbeta primers. The protocol was immunoSEQ multiplex PCR, while the TCRdb copy is restricted to in-frame clones and leaves out a portion. The sample records about 200,000 clones, 75% to 80% being singletons. General study findings and limits: Later findings reportedly placed an Asian-associated ancestry cluster below the approximately 650-donor mean for N-insertions.

This rearrangement joins TRBV25-1 to TRBJ2-5, with TRBD1 matching 7 bases. The last part of the DNA fits TRBJ2-7 better; the J call may be wrong. The source is a male donor in good health and CMV-seronegative. The sequencing input was PBMCs. The CDR3 DNA reads TGTGCCAGCAGTACCGACAGGGACAACGAGCAGTACTTC. It translates to CASSTDRDNEQYF.